Each of the 13 T cell receptor beta chains below was sequenced from the same sample in a study of OX40 agonist ivuxolimab in advanced cancers. Assay: immunoSEQ multiplex PCR; the TCRdb copy retains only in-frame clones and omits some. The sample has just under 65,000 clones, about 90% seen once; the top ten hold 4.5% to 5.5%. Source: CD4+ or CD8+ T cells sorted from blood, taken in a trial of the OX40 agonist ivuxolimab. The receptor source for this set is an adult with an advanced solid tumor such as melanoma, head and neck, liver or kidney cancer.

The chain carries TRBV28 and TRBJ2-5; D possibly corresponds to TRBD2 (6 bases). V dropped 8 bases and J dropped 5 bases, with 12 bases sitting between them. CDR1 and CDR2 (germline): MDHEN, SYDVKM. The CDR3 sequence is 12 residues long. CDR3 region: CASSGRGETQYF. The CDR3 coding sequence is TGTGCCAGCTCCGGACGGGGGGAGACCCAGTACTTC.

The rearrangement links TRBV11-2 to TRBJ2-3, with D possibly TRBD2 on 6 matching bases. The CDR3 spans 17 residues. Trimming shortened V by 5 bases and J by 1 base, and 19 bases separated the two germline ends. Germline V CDR1 and CDR2: SGHAT, FQNNGV. The CDR3, as DNA: TGTGCCAGCAGCCGTCGCGGTTGGGGAGGACGCACAGATACGCAGTATTTT. Protein sequence: CASSRRGWGGRTDTQYF. The whole variable domain, remainder taken from reference TRBV11-2 and TRBJ2-3, is EAGVAQSPRYKIIEKRQSVAFWCNPISGHATLYWYQQILGQGPKLLIQFQNNGVVDDSQLPKDRFSAERLKGVDSTLKIQPAKLEDSAVYLCASSRRGWGGRTDTQYFGPGTRLTVL.

V is TRBV4-1 and J is TRBJ2-2; no reliable D call. V lost 1 base to trimming and J lost 0 bases, with 9 bases between them. CDR1 and CDR2 from the germline V gene are MGHRA and YSYEKL. This CDR3 has 16 amino acids. The CDR3 reads CASSQVFSTNTGELFF. The CDR3 nucleotides read TGCGCCAGCAGCCAAGTGTTTAGCACGAACACCGGGGAGCTGTTTTTT.

The chain is built from TRBV7-8 and TRBJ1-5; TRBD1 aligns across 7 bases. J lost 7 bases, V lost 4 bases, and 7 bases had no gene match. The germline CDR1 and CDR2 sequences are SGHVS and FQNEAQ. The CDR3 is 14 residues long. CDR3 amino acids: CASSSTGVEQPQHF. CDR3 coding DNA: TGTGCCAGCAGCTCAACAGGGGTGGAGCAGCCCCAGCATTTT. The full variable domain, with the rest looked up from reference TRBV7-8 and TRBJ1-5, is GAGVSQSPRYKVAKRGQDVALRCDPISGHVSLFWYQQALGQGPEFLTYFQNEAQLDKSGLPSDRFFAERPEGSVSTLKIQRTQQEDSAVYLCASSSTGVEQPQHFGDGTRLSIL.

There are a few counts of this clone. The chain joins TRBV28 to TRBJ1-5; maybe TRBD1 (6 bases). Germline values: CDR1 MDHEN, CDR2 SYDVKM. The CDR3 sequence is 15 residues long. V was trimmed by 2 bases and J by 2 bases, leaving 10 bases between them. In nucleotides, the CDR3 is TGTGCCAGCAGTTTAGGGGGGGCGCGCAATCAGCCCCAGCATTTT. This encodes CASSLGGARNQPQHF.

V is TRBV9 and J is TRBJ1-5; 8 nucleotides align to TRBD1. V lost 4 bases and J lost 6; bases outside the gene matches: 12. From germline, CDR1 is SGDLS and CDR2 YYNGEE. CDR3 size: 16 residues. In DNA, the CDR3 is TGTGCCAGCAGCTCCAGAAGACAGGGGAGAATTCAGCCCCAGCATTTT. As protein: CASSSRRQGRIQPQHF.

V and J are TRBV6-1 and TRBJ1-5; D is possibly TRBD1 (6 bases). CDR1 and CDR2 (germline): MNHNS, SASEGT. The CDR3 loop spans 14 amino acids. Trimming shortened V by 3 bases and J by 2 bases, and 8 bases separated the two germline ends. The CDR3 loop is CASSDRGRNQPQHF. The CDR3, as DNA: TGTGCCAGCAGTGACAGGGGTCGCAATCAGCCCCAGCATTTT.

The rearrangement links TRBV5-6 to TRBJ1-2; a weak D match, TRBD1 (5 bases). This CDR3 has 14 amino acids. V was cut by 0 bases and J by 4 bases, with 10 bases left in between. Germline CDR1 reads SGHDT; CDR2 reads YYEEEE. The CDR3, as DNA: TGTGCCAGCAGCTTGGTTGGGACGGTCTATGGCTACACCTTC. Translated, it gives CASSLVGTVYGYTF.

J is TRBJ1-1 and V is TRBV4-1; D ambiguous. The V gene's germline CDR1 is MGHRA and CDR2 YSYEKL. V was shortened by 4 bases and J by 7 bases, with 22 bases between the two germline ends. The CDR3 sequence is 16 residues long. The CDR3 nucleotides are TGCGCCAGCAGCCCCCCTATTTGGGTTGCGAGAGATGAAGCTTTCTTT. It is translated as CASSPPIWVARDEAFF.

This CDR3 is CASSLGHAYEQYF. Here the CDR3 DNA reads TGTGCCAGCAGCTTGGGTCATGCCTACGAGCAGTACTTC. The chain uses TRBV5-6 and TRBJ2-7; D gene uncertain. V lost 0 bases, J lost 2 bases, and 6 bases lay in between. From germline, CDR1 is SGHDT and CDR2 YYEEEE. This CDR3 contains 13 residues.

The chain joins TRBV5-1 to TRBJ1-6, with 10 bases fitting TRBD1. J gave up 5 bases and V 7 bases, and 3 bases lay outside the gene matches. CDR3 size: 14 residues. The germline V gene encodes CDR1 SGHRS and CDR2 YFSETQ. For the CDR3, the DNA is TGCGCCAGCGGGACAGGGGTTAATAATTCACCCCTCCACTTT. Protein: CASGTGVNNSPLHF.

For the CDR3, the DNA is TGTGCCAGCAGTTTGTTACAAACTGAAGCTTTCTTT. Translated: CASSLLQTEAFF. This chain uses TRBV28 with TRBJ1-1; D is unclear. V shed 3 bases and J shed 5 bases, with 7 bases lying between them. The CDR3 is made up of 12 amino acids. Germline CDR1 is MDHEN and CDR2 is SYDVKM.

The gene calls are TRBV5-1 and TRBJ2-6; TRBD1 aligns across 10 bases. The CDR3 covers 18 residues. Germline V gene lookup returns CDR1 SGHRS and CDR2 YFSETQ. Trimming took 1 base from V and 2 from J; bases not matched to a gene: 6. The CDR3: CASSLRQGAPTGANVLTF. CDR3 nucleotides: TGCGCCAGCAGCTTGCGACAGGGGGCGCCGACTGGGGCCAACGTCCTGACTTTC.